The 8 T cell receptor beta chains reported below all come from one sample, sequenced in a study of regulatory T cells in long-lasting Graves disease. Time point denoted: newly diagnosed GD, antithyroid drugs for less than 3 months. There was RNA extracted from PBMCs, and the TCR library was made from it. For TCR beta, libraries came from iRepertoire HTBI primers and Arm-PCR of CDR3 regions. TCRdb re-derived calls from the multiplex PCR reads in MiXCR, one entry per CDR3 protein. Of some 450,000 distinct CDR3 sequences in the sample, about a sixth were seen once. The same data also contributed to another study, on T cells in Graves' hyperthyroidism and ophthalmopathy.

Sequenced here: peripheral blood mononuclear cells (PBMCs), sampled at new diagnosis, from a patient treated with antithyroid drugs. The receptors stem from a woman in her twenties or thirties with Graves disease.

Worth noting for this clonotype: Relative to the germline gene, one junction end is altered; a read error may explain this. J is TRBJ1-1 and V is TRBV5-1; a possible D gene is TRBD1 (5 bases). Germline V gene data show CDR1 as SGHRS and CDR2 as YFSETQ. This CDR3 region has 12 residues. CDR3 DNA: TGCGCCAGCAGCTTCCGGGGCACTGGAGCTTTCTTT. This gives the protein CASSFRGTGAFF.

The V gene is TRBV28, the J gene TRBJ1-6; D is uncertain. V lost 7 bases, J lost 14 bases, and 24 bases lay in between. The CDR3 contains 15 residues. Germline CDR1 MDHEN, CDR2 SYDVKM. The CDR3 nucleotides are TGTGCCAGCAACCCCTCAACACGACGGGTTCATACCCTCCACTTT. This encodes CASNPSTRRVHTLHF.

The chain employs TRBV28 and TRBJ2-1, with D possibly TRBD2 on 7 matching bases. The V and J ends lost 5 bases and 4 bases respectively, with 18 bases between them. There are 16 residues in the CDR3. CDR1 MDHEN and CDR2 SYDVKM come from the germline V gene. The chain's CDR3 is CASSGGGQPTYNEQFF. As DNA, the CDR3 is TGTGCCAGCAGTGGGGGGGGCCAGCCGACTTACAATGAGCAGTTCTTC.

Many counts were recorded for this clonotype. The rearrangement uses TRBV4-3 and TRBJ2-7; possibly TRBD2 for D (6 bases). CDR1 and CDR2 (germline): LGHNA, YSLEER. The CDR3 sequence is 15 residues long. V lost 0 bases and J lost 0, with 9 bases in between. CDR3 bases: TGCGCCAGCAGCCAAGATGTCGGGAGCTCCTACGAGCAGTACTTC. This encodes CASSQDVGSSYEQYF.

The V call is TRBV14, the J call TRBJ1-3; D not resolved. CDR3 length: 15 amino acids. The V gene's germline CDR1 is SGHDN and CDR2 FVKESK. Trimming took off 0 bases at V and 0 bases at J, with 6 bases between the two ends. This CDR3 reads CASSQEATSGNTIYF. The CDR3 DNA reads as TGTGCCAGCAGCCAAGAGGCAACCTCTGGAAACACCATATATTTT.

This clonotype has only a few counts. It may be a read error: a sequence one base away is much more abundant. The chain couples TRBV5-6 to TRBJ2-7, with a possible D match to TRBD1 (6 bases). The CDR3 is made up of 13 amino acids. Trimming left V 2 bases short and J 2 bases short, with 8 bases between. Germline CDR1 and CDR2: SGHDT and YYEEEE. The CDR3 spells CASSFTGTYEQYF. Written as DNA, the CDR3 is TGTGCCAGCAGCTTTACAGGGACCTACGAGCAGTACTTC.

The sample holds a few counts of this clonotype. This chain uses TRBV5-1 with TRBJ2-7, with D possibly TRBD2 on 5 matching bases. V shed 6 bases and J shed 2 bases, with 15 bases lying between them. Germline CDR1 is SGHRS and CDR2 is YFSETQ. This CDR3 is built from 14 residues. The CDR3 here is CASKEGGSPYEQYF. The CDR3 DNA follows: TGCGCCAGCAAAGAGGGTGGATCTCCCTACGAGCAGTACTTC.

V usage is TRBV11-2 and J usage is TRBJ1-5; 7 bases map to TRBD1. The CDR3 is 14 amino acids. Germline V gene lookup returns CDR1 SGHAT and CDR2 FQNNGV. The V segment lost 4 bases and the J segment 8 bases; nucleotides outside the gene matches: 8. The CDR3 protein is CASSSRQGGEPQHF. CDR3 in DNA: TGTGCCAGCAGCTCGAGACAGGGAGGTGAGCCCCAGCATTTT.